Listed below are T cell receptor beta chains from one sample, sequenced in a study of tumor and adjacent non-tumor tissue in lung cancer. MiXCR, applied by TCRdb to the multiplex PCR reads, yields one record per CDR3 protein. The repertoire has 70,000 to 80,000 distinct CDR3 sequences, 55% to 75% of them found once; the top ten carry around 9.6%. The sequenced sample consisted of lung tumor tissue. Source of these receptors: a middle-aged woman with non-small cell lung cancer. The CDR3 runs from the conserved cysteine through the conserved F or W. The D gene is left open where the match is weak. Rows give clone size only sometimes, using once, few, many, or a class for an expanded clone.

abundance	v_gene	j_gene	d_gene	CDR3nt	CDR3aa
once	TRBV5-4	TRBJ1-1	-	TGTGCCAGCAGCCCACGCGGGGGATTCAGGACTGTAGCTTTCTTT	CASSPRGGFRTVAFF
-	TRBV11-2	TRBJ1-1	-	TGTGCCAGCAGGTCGCAGCACAGGCGCGCTGAAGCCTTCTTT	CASRSQHRRAEAFF
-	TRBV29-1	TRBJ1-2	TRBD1	TGCAGCGTTGACAGCAGGACAGGGTGTAATGGCTACACCTTC	CSVDSRTGCNGYTF
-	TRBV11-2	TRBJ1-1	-	TGTGACAACGGCTTAGACGGGCGGGGCTGGGGGGCTTTCTTT	CDNGLDGRGWGAFF
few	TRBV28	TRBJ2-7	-	TGTGCCAGCAGTTTATGGCCCGAGCAGTACTTC	CASSLWPEQYF
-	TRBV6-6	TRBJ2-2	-	TGTACCAGTTTCCTGACCGGGGAGCTGTTTTTT	CTSFLTGELFF
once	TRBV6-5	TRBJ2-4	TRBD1	TGTGCCGGCAGTCGAAACCCTAGACAGGGAGCCAAAAACATTCAGTACTTC	CAGSRNPRQGAKNIQYF
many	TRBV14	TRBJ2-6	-	TGTGCCAGCAGCCGTACTGGGGCCAACGTCCTGACTTTC	CASSRTGANVLTF
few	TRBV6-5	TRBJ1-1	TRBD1	TGTGTCAGCGACAACAGGGGGCCTGAAGCTTTTTTT	CVSDNRGPEAFF
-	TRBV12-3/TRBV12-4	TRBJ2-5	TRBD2	TGTGCCGACAGTTTAGGGCTAGCGGTCGGGGGGGAGACCCAGTACTTC	CADSLGLAVGGETQYF
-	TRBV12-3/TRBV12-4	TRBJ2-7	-	TGTGCCAGCAGGAAGACAGGACTAGTCTACGAGCAGTGCTTC	CASRKTGLVYEQCF
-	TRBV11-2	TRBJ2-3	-	TGTGCCAGCAGCCCTCTAAGTGCGACAGATACGCACTATTTT	CASSPLSATDTHYF
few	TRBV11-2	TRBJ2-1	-	TGTACCAGCAGTAAGACTCTAGCTGCACTGTACAATGAACAGTTCTTC	CTSSKTLAALYNEQFF
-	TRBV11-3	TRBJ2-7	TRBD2	TGTACCAGTAGCTCCAGGACTAGCGGGGGTGCCGAGCAGTACTTC	CTSSSRTSGGAEQYF
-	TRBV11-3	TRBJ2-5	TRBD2	TGTGCCAGCAGCCAGACTAGCACCAGAGAGACCCAGTACTTC	CASSQTSTRETQYF
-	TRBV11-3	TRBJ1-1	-	TGTGCCAGCATACGGACAGTTAACACTGAAGCTTTCTTT	CASIRTVNTEAFF
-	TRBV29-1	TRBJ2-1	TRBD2	TGCAGCATGAAGGTCGGACTAGCAGGAGGGCCTGGTGAGCAGTTCTTC	CSMKVGLAGGPGEQFF
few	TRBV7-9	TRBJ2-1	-	TGTGCCAGCAGCTCTAGCGTCAATGAGCAATTCTTC	CASSSSVNEQFF